Below are 20 T cell receptor beta chains sequenced from a single sample in a study of blood T cells in healthy people across ages. Next came a second PCR, run for roughly 6 to 11 cycles, which used a sample-barcoded 5' primer along with a J-beta primer mix. From the 5' RACE reads, TCRdb called clonotypes with MiXCR, one entry per CDR3 protein. The sample records roughly 560,000 distinct CDR3 sequences, nearly 25% being singletons. The same specimen was also included in a second study, on T cells of mothers and their children.

The sample was blood. Receptors originate from a boy younger than 18 in good health.

The chain joins TRBV6-1 to TRBJ2-6; D might be TRBD2 (5 bases). This CDR3 is built from 18 residues. V lost 7 bases and J lost 0, with 19 bases in between. Looked up from germline, CDR1 is MNHNS and CDR2 is SASEGT. The CDR3 DNA is TGTGCCAGCACCCGAGGAGGCAGTCTCCACTCTGGGGCCAACGTCCTGACTTTC. This codes for CASTRGGSLHSGANVLTF.

V and J are TRBV20-1 and TRBJ1-2; 7 nucleotides align to TRBD1. CDR1 is DFQATT, CDR2 SNEGSKA, per germline (reference sequence). The CDR3 is 12 amino acids. Trimming took 4 bases from V and 7 from J; bases not matched to a gene: 6. This CDR3 reads CSATTGSGGYTF. DNA for the CDR3: TGCAGTGCTACGACAGGGTCGGGTGGCTACACCTTC.

This clonotype appeared a few times. V gene TRBV7-9 combines with J gene TRBJ2-2; D is unresolved. Germline CDR1 is SEHNR and CDR2 is FQNEAQ (reference sequence). Trimming stripped 0 bases from V and 3 bases from J, with 11 bases between. The CDR3 contains 16 residues. CDR3 region: CASSLARGPDTGELFF. The CDR3 DNA reads TGTGCCAGCAGCTTAGCCCGCGGTCCTGACACCGGGGAGCTGTTTTTT.

This sequence joins TRBV7-2 and TRBJ1-3; possibly TRBD1 for D (5 bases). The CDR3 has 17 amino acids. Germline V gives CDR1 SGHTA, CDR2 FQGNSA. V lost 4 bases and J 0 bases, leaving 16 bases between the germline ends. The CDR3 loop is CASSSLPLGGSGNTIYF. CDR3 sequence (DNA): TGTGCCAGCAGCTCCCTCCCTTTGGGGGGCTCTGGAAACACCATATATTTT. Full variable domain (missing parts from reference TRBV7-2 and TRBJ1-3): GAGVSQSPSNKVTEKGKDVELRCDPISGHTALYWYRQSLGQGLEFLIYFQGNSAPDKSGLPSDRFSAERTGGSVSTLTIQRTQQEDSAVYLCASSSLPLGGSGNTIYFGEGSWLTVV.

This clonotype was observed a few times. The rearrangement links TRBV13 to TRBJ2-5; 7 bases map to TRBD2. The better agreement between TRBJ2-7 and the DNA end casts doubt on the J call. Per germline, CDR1 PRHDT and CDR2 FYEKMQ (reference sequence). The CDR3 has 16 amino acids. CDR3 amino acids: CASSPETSFSPYEQYF. DNA of the CDR3: TGTGCCAGCAGCCCGGAGACTAGCTTCAGTCCTTACGAGCAGTACTTC.

The rearrangement joins TRBV5-1 to TRBJ1-6; unclear D gene. With 0 bases removed from V and 9 bases from J, the gap between germline ends came to 10 bases. CDR3 length equals 14 residues. From germline, CDR1 is SGHRS and CDR2 YFSETQ. The CDR3 reads CASSLAALGSPLHF. The CDR3 nucleotides are TGCGCCAGCAGCTTGGCCGCCTTGGGTTCACCCCTCCACTTT.

V usage is TRBV11-2 and J usage is TRBJ1-6; D unresolved. The V end was cut by 2 bases, the J end by 9 bases, with 14 bases between. From germline, CDR1 is SGHAT and CDR2 FQNNGV. The CDR3 length is 15 residues. The CDR3 region is CASSLRLGLGSPLHF. CDR3 bases: TGTGCCAGCAGCTTAAGACTGGGTTTAGGTTCACCCCTCCACTTT.

There are a few counts of this clonotype. This chain links TRBV4-2 with TRBJ1-6; no firm D call. The germline V gene has CDR1 LGHNA and CDR2 YNFKEQ. V was trimmed by 0 bases and J by 6 bases, leaving 3 bases between them. The CDR3 runs 13 residues. In DNA form, the CDR3 reads TGTGCCAGCAGCCAAGAAATTAATTCACCCCTCCACTTT. Protein product: CASSQEINSPLHF.

The V and J genes are TRBV9 and TRBJ1-4; maybe TRBD1 (5 bases). Germline V CDR1 and CDR2: SGDLS, YYNGEE. The length of the CDR3 is 15 residues. Trimming stripped 3 bases from V and 0 bases from J, with 9 bases between. In DNA form, the CDR3 reads TGTGCCAGCAGCGCCGAAGGGGCAACTAATGAAAAACTGTTTTTT. Amino acids: CASSAEGATNEKLFF. Full variable domain (rest looked up from reference TRBV9 and TRBJ1-4): DSGVTQTPKHLITATGQRVTLRCSPRSGDLSVYWYQQSLDQGLQFLIQYYNGEERAKGNILERFSAQQFPDLHSELNLSSLELGDSALYFCASSAEGATNEKLFFGSGTQLSVL.

This clonotype occurred a few times. The genes are TRBV20-1 and TRBJ2-5; either TRBD1 or TRBD2 may fit D (6 bases each). The DNA matches TRBJ2-1 better at its end, which makes the J call doubtful. This CDR3 is 12 amino acids long. The germline V gene has CDR1 DFQATT and CDR2 SNEGSKA (reference sequence). In DNA, the CDR3 is TGCAGTGCTAGTGGGGGGCATGAGGAGCAGTTCTTC. It is translated as CSASGGHEEQFF.

The chain employs TRBV29-1 and TRBJ2-7; D might be TRBD1 or TRBD2, each matching 6 bases. This CDR3 is built from 14 residues. With 4 bases removed from V and 1 base from J, the gap between germline ends came to 14 bases. Germline V gives CDR1 SQVTM, CDR2 ANQGSEA. CDR3 loop: CSVGPRGESYEQYF. The CDR3 nucleotides read TGCAGCGTTGGACCGAGGGGGGAGTCCTACGAGCAGTACTTC.

This chain joins TRBV7-9 and TRBJ1-1; the D gene is possibly TRBD1 (6 bases). This CDR3 region has 13 residues. Germline assignment: CDR1 SEHNR and CDR2 FQNEAQ (reference sequence). With 5 bases removed from V and 1 base from J, the gap between germline ends came to 8 bases. Written as DNA, the CDR3 is TGTGCCAGCAGCGGACAGAGGAACACTGAAGCTTTCTTT. It codes for CASSGQRNTEAFF.

Only a few counts were recorded for this clonotype. The chain joins TRBV6-5 to TRBJ2-7, with 9 bases identical to TRBD2. CDR1 and CDR2 (germline): MNHEY, SVGAGI. The length of the CDR3 is 16 residues. The J segment lost 2 bases and the V segment lost 4 bases, leaving 9 bases of the junction unmatched. The CDR3 nucleotides are TGTGCCAGCAGTTCATGGCCGACTAGCGGAACCTACGAGCAGTACTTC. This gives the protein CASSSWPTSGTYEQYF.

This chain connects TRBV7-8 to TRBJ2-5; D gene uncertain. The CDR3 consists of 14 residues. Deletions cut 8 bases from V and 5 bases from J, with 18 bases between. Germline CDR1 is SGHVS and CDR2 is FQNEAQ. CDR3 coding DNA: TGTGCCAGCCACGATATTGGGCTTCTGGAGACCCAGTACTTC. The encoded protein is CASHDIGLLETQYF.

The V gene is TRBV4-2, the J gene TRBJ2-7; the D is unclear. The germline CDR1 and CDR2 sequences are LGHNA and YNFKEQ. The length of the CDR3 is 16 residues. V lost 4 bases and J 2 bases, leaving 18 bases between the germline ends. The CDR3: CASSPRPYGEAYEQYF. CDR3 sequence (DNA): TGTGCCAGCAGCCCGCGTCCTTATGGGGAAGCCTACGAGCAGTACTTC.

The chain joins TRBV7-9 to TRBJ2-5; D possibly corresponds to TRBD1 (5 bases). CDR1 and CDR2 (germline): SEHNR, FQNEAQ (reference sequence). The CDR3 length is 13 residues. Trimming pared 2 bases from V and 4 bases from J, leaving 8 bases between. The CDR3 loop reads CASSLQGPETQYF. The CDR3 coding sequence is TGTGCCAGCAGCTTACAGGGTCCAGAGACCCAGTACTTC.

The CDR3 protein is CASNTGWGGELFF. The CDR3 nucleotides read TGTGCCAGCAACACAGGGTGGGGCGGGGAGCTGTTTTTT. The J gene is TRBJ2-2, the V gene TRBV6-1; a possible D gene is TRBD1 (6 bases). Trimming took off 7 bases at V and 7 bases at J, with 13 bases between the two ends. Germline V CDR1 and CDR2: MNHNS, SASEGT. The CDR3 loop spans 13 amino acids.

J is TRBJ2-5 and V is TRBV20-1, with 14 bases lining up with TRBD2. The J call is in doubt because the DNA end fits TRBJ2-7 better. The CDR3 is 16 amino acids. Germline V gene lookup returns CDR1 DFQATT and CDR2 SNEGSKA (reference sequence). CDR3: CSATGLAGGGFHEQYF. In nucleotides, the CDR3 is TGCAGTGCTACAGGACTAGCGGGAGGCGGCTTCCACGAGCAGTACTTC.

Here the CDR3 DNA reads TGTGCCAGCAGTCAGAGGACTAGCGGGAGTCTCTACAATGAGCAGTTCTTC. Residues: CASSQRTSGSLYNEQFF. V gene TRBV6-1 combines with J gene TRBJ2-1; 13 bases are shared with TRBD2. J gave up 3 bases and V 5 bases, and 7 bases lay outside the gene matches. Germline CDR1 and CDR2: MNHNS and SASEGT. The CDR3 is made up of 17 amino acids.

This rearrangement joins TRBV6-2 or TRBV6-3 to TRBJ2-7, with D hard to call. With 0 bases removed from V and 1 base from J, the gap between germline ends came to 10 bases. Germline V lookup: CDR1 MNHEY, CDR2 SVGEGT. The CDR3 sequence is 15 residues long. CDR3 region: CASSYSSSESYEQYF. The CDR3 DNA follows: TGTGCCAGCAGTTACTCGTCGTCTGAGTCCTACGAGCAGTACTTC.